The 15 T cell receptor beta chains listed next were all sequenced from one sample in a study of coeliac disease. These receptors have no known antigen. Whole-study results and caveats: Active celiac intraepithelial and lamina propria samples had lower TRB and TRG clonality than control samples.

Assay used: immunoSEQ multiplex PCR; TCRdb lists only in-frame clones, some missing. Among a few thousand clones listed, 66% were seen once. Sequencing input: intraepithelial lymphocytes from the gut. The receptors shown here come from a woman between 55 and 75 years old with active celiac disease.

The gene calls are TRBV11-1 and TRBJ2-3; D is possibly TRBD1 (6 bases). The CDR3 loop spans 15 amino acids. V lost 6 bases and J lost 3, with 16 bases in between. Germline CDR1 reads SGHAT; CDR2 reads FQDESV (reference sequence). The CDR3: CASSPRTAQTDTQYF. CDR3 DNA sequence: TGTGCCAGCAGTCCCCGGACAGCTCAAACAGATACGCAGTATTTT.

This clone has only one observation. The chain has TRBV7-2 and TRBJ2-7, with TRBD2 matching over 11 bases. This CDR3 contains 18 residues. The J segment lost 0 bases and the V segment lost 0 bases, leaving 7 bases of the junction unmatched. Germline V gene data show CDR1 as SGHTA and CDR2 as FQGNSA. CDR3 region: CASSLAGVTSGSSYEQYF. Here the CDR3 DNA reads TGTGCCAGCAGCTTAGCGGGGGTTACTAGCGGGAGCTCCTACGAGCAGTACTTC.

The chain joins TRBV9 to TRBJ2-3; 9 nucleotides line up with TRBD2. The CDR3 runs 17 residues. V was clipped by 3 bases and J by 4 bases; unmatched bases: 12. Germline CDR1 reads SGDLS; CDR2 reads YYNGEE. Here the CDR3 reads CASSARLRAGGADTQYF. CDR3 in DNA: TGTGCCAGCAGCGCCCGCCTGCGCGCGGGGGGGGCAGATACGCAGTATTTT.

V is TRBV7-9 and J is TRBJ2-1; D is possibly TRBD2 (5 bases). V lost 3 bases to trimming and J lost 9 bases, with 9 bases between them. Germline values: CDR1 SEHNR, CDR2 FQNEAQ (reference sequence). CDR3 length: 12 amino acids. This CDR3 is CASSFGMGEQFF. CDR3 nucleotide sequence: TGTGCCAGCAGCTTCGGGATGGGTGAGCAGTTCTTC.

The rearrangement links TRBV7-3 to TRBJ2-1; TRBD1 might be the D (7 bases). CDR1 is SGHTA and CDR2 is FQGTGA in the germline V gene. This CDR3 has 14 residues. Trimming removed 1 base from V and 6 bases from J, with 10 bases in between. The CDR3, as DNA: TGTGCCAGCAGCTTAAATCAGGGGGGCAATGAGCAGTTCTTC. Translation: CASSLNQGGNEQFF.

The V call is TRBV18, the J call TRBJ2-3; TRBD2 matches at 9 bases. Germline CDR1 KGHSH, CDR2 LQKENI. V shed 1 base and J 3 bases; nucleotides not matched to a gene: 2. This CDR3 region has 15 residues. CDR3: CASSPLLAGTDTQYF. CDR3 bases: TGTGCCAGCTCACCACTCCTAGCGGGAACAGATACGCAGTATTTT.

This chain links TRBV5-5 with TRBJ2-7; 7 bases align to TRBD1. Trimming took 4 bases from V and 3 from J; bases not matched to a gene: 10. CDR1 and CDR2 (germline): SGHKS, YYEKEE (reference sequence). This CDR3 comprises 15 residues. CDR3 amino acids: CASSDYGQANYEQYF. DNA of the CDR3: TGTGCCAGCAGCGACTATGGACAGGCTAACTACGAGCAGTACTTC.

The table lists this clone with a count of one. The V call is TRBV6-5, the J call TRBJ2-1; 10 bases map to TRBD1. The ends lost 2 bases at V and 8 bases at J; junction bases unmatched: 6. From germline, CDR1 is MNHEY and CDR2 SVGAGI. This CDR3 is built from 15 residues. CDR3 DNA sequence: TGTGCCAGCAGTTACCGGGGACAGGGGCGGGATGAGCAGTTCTTC. This translates into CASSYRGQGRDEQFF.

This clone was counted only a few times. J is TRBJ1-5 and V is TRBV4-2; D unclear. With 4 bases removed from V and 4 bases from J, the gap between germline ends came to 5 bases. Germline V gene lookup returns CDR1 LGHNA and CDR2 YNFKEQ. The CDR3 runs to 12 residues. The CDR3 DNA sequence: TGTGCCAGCAGCCGAGGGAATCAGCCCCAGCATTTT. Amino acid sequence: CASSRGNQPQHF.

The chain links TRBV9 to TRBJ2-7, with 7 positions matching TRBD1. Per the germline V gene, CDR1 is SGDLS and CDR2 is YYNGEE. The CDR3 loop spans 15 amino acids. V dropped 0 bases and J dropped 4; count of bases not matched to a gene: 7. CDR3 loop: CASSVDGTEKYEQYF. CDR3 bases: TGTGCCAGCAGCGTAGACGGGACAGAGAAGTACGAGCAGTACTTC.

This sequence joins TRBV30 and TRBJ1-2; 10 nucleotides agree with TRBD1. V dropped 3 bases and J dropped 9; count of bases not matched to a gene: 13. CDR3 length: 15 residues. The germline gives CDR1 GTSNPN, CDR2 SVGIG (reference sequence). CDR3 loop: CAWSEGQGIYGCYTF. The CDR3 DNA reads as TGTGCCTGGAGCGAGGGACAGGGGATTTACGGTTGCTACACCTTC.

The chain couples TRBV18 to TRBJ1-1; tentatively, D is TRBD1 (5 bases). From germline, CDR1 is KGHSH and CDR2 LQKENI. V lost 6 bases and J 4 bases, leaving 18 bases between the germline ends. The CDR3 runs 15 residues. Written as DNA, the CDR3 is TGTGCCAGCTCCCTGTCTCAGGGTAAATCCACTGAAGCTTTCTTT. Translated, it gives CASSLSQGKSTEAFF.

With respect to this clone: One junction end disagrees with the germline gene, perhaps due to a read error. This chain links TRBV7-2 with TRBJ1-1; D is uncertain. Germline CDR1 and CDR2: SGHTA and FQGNSA. The CDR3 is made up of 12 amino acids. The CDR3 DNA reads as TGTGCCAGCAGCCCCGGTGCGCGAAGCTTGGTCTTT. Translating it yields CASSPGARSLVF.

This chain connects TRBV4-2 to TRBJ2-7, with 11 bases aligning to TRBD2. The V gene's germline CDR1 is LGHNA and CDR2 YNFKEQ. After removal of 1 base from V and 3 bases from J, the junction contained 2 bases not matched to a gene. This CDR3 has 15 amino acids. As DNA, the CDR3 is TGTGCCAGCAGCCAAGTAGGGACTAGCGGCTACGAGCAGTACTTC. It codes for CASSQVGTSGYEQYF.

The rearrangement uses TRBV9 and TRBJ1-3, with TRBD1 as a possible D gene (5 bases). CDR3 size: 15 residues. Germline lookup yields CDR1 SGDLS and CDR2 YYNGEE. V was shortened by 3 bases and J by 4 bases, with 14 bases between the two germline ends. The chain's CDR3 is CASSEGLFSGNTIYF. The CDR3 region has the DNA TGTGCCAGCAGCGAGGGACTTTTTTCCGGAAACACCATATATTTT.